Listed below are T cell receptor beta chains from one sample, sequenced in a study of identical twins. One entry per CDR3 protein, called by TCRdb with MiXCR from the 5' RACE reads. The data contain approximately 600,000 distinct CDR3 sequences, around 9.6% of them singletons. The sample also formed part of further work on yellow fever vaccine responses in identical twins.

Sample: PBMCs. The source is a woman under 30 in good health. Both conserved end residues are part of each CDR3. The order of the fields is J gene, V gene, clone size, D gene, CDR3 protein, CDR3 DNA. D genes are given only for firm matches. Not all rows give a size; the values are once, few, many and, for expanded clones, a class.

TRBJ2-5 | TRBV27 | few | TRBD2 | CASSLSPGGVGTQYF | TGTGCCAGCAGTTTATCACCGGGGGGGGTCGGGACCCAGTACTTC
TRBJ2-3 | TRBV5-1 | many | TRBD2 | CASSNGGGPPNTQYF | TGCGCCAGCAGCAACGGCGGGGGACCGCCCAATACGCAGTATTTT
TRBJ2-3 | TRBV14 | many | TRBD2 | CASATGGNTDTQYF | TGTGCCAGCGCAACGGGAGGTAACACAGATACGCAGTATTTT
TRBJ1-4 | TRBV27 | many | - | CASSQNGRLLEEKLFF | TGTGCCAGCAGTCAAAACGGCCGGTTGTTGGAAGAAAAACTGTTTTTT
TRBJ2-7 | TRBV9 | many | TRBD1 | CASSAGTGIEQYF | TGTGCCAGCAGCGCCGGGACAGGGATCGAGCAGTACTTC
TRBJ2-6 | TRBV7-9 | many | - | CASAANVLTF | TGTGCCAGCGCGGCCAACGTCCTGACTTTC
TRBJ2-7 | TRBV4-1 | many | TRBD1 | CASSQGQGSSYEQYF | TGCGCCAGCAGCCAAGGACAGGGGAGCTCCTACGAGCAGTACTTC
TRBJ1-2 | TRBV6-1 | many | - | CASSGGQNYGYTF | TGTGCCAGCAGCGGAGGACAGAACTATGGCTACACCTTC
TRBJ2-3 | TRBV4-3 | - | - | CASSQVGSFSTDTQYF | TGCGCCAGCAGCCAAGTCGGGAGTTTCAGCACAGATACGCAGTATTTT
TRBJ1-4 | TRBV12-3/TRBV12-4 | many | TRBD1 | CASSLGSQGGEKLFF | TGTGCCAGCAGTTTAGGGTCTCAGGGGGGTGAAAAACTGTTTTTT